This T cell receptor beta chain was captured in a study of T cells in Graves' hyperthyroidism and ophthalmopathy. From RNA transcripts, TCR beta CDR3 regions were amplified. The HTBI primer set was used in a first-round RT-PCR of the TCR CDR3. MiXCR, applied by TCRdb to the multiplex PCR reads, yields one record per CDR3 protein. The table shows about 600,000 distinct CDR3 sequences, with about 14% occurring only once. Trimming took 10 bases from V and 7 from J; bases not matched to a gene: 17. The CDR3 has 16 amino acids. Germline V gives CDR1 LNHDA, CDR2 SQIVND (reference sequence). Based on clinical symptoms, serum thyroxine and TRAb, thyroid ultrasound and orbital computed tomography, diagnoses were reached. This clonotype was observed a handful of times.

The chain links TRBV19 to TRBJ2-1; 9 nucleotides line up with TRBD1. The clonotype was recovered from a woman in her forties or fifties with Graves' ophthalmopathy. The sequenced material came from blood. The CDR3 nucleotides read TGTGCCACCGAAACGAGGGGACAGGGAATGTGGAATGAGCAGTTCTTC. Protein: CATETRGQGMWNEQFF. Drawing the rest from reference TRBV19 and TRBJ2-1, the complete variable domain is DGGITQSPKYLFRKEGQNVTLSCEQNLNHDAMYWYRQDPGQGLRLIYYSQIVNDFQKGDIAEGYSVSREKKESFPLTVTSAQKNPTAFYLCATETRGQGMWNEQFFGPGTRLTVL.